The 11 T cell receptor beta chains below were found in one sample sequenced in a study of OX40 agonist ivuxolimab in advanced cancers. Clones were sequenced by immunoSEQ multiplex PCR, and TCRdb holds only the in-frame ones, with some missing. The sample contains 90,000 to 100,000 clones, around 88% of which appear only once. Specimen: CD4+ or CD8+ T cells sorted from blood, collected in a trial of the OX40 agonist ivuxolimab. The receptors were sampled from an adult with an advanced solid tumor such as melanoma, head and neck, liver or kidney cancer.

This clone was seen once. The genes are TRBV27 and TRBJ2-5; D might be TRBD1 or TRBD2, each matching 6 bases. Trimming pared 5 bases from V and 2 bases from J, leaving 12 bases between. CDR3 length: 14 amino acids. CDR1 MNHEY and CDR2 SMNVEV come from the germline V gene (reference sequence). The CDR3 region is CASSPGDIQETQYF. CDR3 in DNA: TGTGCCAGCAGTCCGGGGGACATTCAAGAGACCCAGTACTTC.

The V call is TRBV5-1, the J call TRBJ2-7; D unclear. The germline V gene encodes CDR1 SGHRS and CDR2 YFSETQ. CDR3 length equals 11 residues. Trimming left V 0 bases short and J 3 bases short, with 1 base between. The CDR3: CASSLDYEQYF. In DNA form, the CDR3 reads TGCGCCAGCAGCTTGGACTACGAGCAGTACTTC.

V usage is TRBV7-9 and J usage is TRBJ1-5; D unresolved. Trimming took off 6 bases at V and 3 bases at J, with 12 bases between the two ends. This CDR3 region has 14 residues. Germline loops: CDR1 SEHNR, CDR2 FQNEAQ (reference sequence). CDR3 residues: CASRPKGPNQPQHF. CDR3 DNA sequence: TGTGCCAGCAGACCAAAAGGGCCCAATCAGCCCCAGCATTTT.

The chain couples TRBV10-3 to TRBJ2-5; 7 positions match TRBD1. The closer fit of TRBJ2-7 to the DNA end suggests the J call may be wrong. There are 14 residues in the CDR3. Germline V gene sequence: CDR1 ENHRY, CDR2 SYGVKD. The CDR3: CAISESLGTAEQYF. In DNA form, the CDR3 reads TGTGCCATCAGTGAGTCGTTGGGGACAGCCGAGCAGTACTTC.

This chain joins TRBV10-3 and TRBJ2-3; unclear D gene. Trimming removed 0 bases at V and 9 bases at J, with 10 bases between. Per the germline V gene, CDR1 is ENHRY and CDR2 is SYGVKD. This CDR3 spans 13 amino acids. The CDR3 DNA follows: TGTGCCATCAGTGAGTCGGGTCCGAGAACGCAGTATTTT. It codes for CAISESGPRTQYF.

The rearrangement joins TRBV28 to TRBJ2-3, with 7 bases matching TRBD1. With 6 bases clipped from V and 3 bases from J, the junction kept 12 bases outside the gene matches. The CDR3 covers 16 residues. Germline values: CDR1 MDHEN, CDR2 SYDVKM. The CDR3 DNA sequence: TGTGCCAGCAGCCCAAGACAGGGTAGGGGGACAGATACGCAGTATTTT. The encoded protein is CASSPRQGRGTDTQYF.

This rearrangement joins TRBV7-3 to TRBJ1-1; D gene unclear. CDR3 length equals 15 residues. Trimming cost V 1 base and J 4 bases, with 13 bases left between them. Germline V gene sequence: CDR1 SGHTA, CDR2 FQGTGA. For the CDR3, the DNA is TGTGCCAGCAGCTTAAATCCTCCCCCGGTCACTGAAGCTTTCTTT. Translating gives CASSLNPPPVTEAFF.

This chain joins TRBV19 and TRBJ2-3; tentative D call: TRBD1 (6 bases). Between the trimmed V and J ends, which lost 6 bases and 8 bases, there was a span of 9 bases. This CDR3 has 11 residues. CDR1 is LNHDA and CDR2 is SQIVND in the germline V gene (reference sequence). DNA for the CDR3: TGTGCCAGTAGAACAGGGTTTACGCAGTATTTT. Residues: CASRTGFTQYF.

The V and J genes are TRBV29-1 and TRBJ1-3; D is perhaps TRBD1 (6 bases). Germline assignment: CDR1 SQVTM and CDR2 ANQGSEA. The CDR3 spans 13 residues. V dropped 7 bases and J dropped 3 bases, with 13 bases sitting between them. Here the CDR3 reads CSALQGFGNTIYF. For the CDR3, the DNA is TGCAGCGCATTACAGGGATTTGGAAACACCATATATTTT. The entire variable domain, with the rest obtained from reference TRBV29-1 and TRBJ1-3, is as follows: SAVISQKPSRDICQRGTSLTIQCQVDSQVTMMFWYRQQPGQSLTLIATANQGSEATYESGFVIDKFPISRPNLTFSTLTVSNMSPEDSSIYLCSALQGFGNTIYFGEGSWLTVV.

V usage is TRBV2 and J usage is TRBJ2-3, with 11 bases matching TRBD2. Germline CDR1 and CDR2: SNHLY and FYNNEI. J gave up 3 bases and V 5 bases, and 4 bases lay outside the gene matches. The CDR3 contains 15 residues. The CDR3 here is CASSTLAGGTDTQYF. CDR3 DNA sequence: TGTGCCAGCAGTACTTTAGCGGGGGGGACAGATACGCAGTATTTT.

The V gene is TRBV9, the J gene TRBJ2-5; D call uncertain. The DNA end favors TRBJ2-7, so the J call may be wrong. CDR1 and CDR2 from the germline V gene are SGDLS and YYNGEE. This CDR3 comprises 16 residues. As DNA, the CDR3 is TGTGCCAGCAGCGTAGATCACGACGTTTCGACCTACGAGCAGTACTTC. As protein: CASSVDHDVSTYEQYF.